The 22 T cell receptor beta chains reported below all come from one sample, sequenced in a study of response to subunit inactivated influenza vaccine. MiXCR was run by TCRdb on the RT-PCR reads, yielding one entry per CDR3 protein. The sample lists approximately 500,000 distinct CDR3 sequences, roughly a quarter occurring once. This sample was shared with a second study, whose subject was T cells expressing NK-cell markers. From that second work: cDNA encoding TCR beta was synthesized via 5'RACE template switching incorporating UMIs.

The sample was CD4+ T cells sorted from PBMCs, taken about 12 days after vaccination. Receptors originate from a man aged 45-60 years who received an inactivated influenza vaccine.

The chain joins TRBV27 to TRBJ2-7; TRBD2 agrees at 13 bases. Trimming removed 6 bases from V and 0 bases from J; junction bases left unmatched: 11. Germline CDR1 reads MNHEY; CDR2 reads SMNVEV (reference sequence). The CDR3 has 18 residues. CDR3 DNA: TGTGCCAGCAGACGGACTAGCGGGGGAAGCTCATCCTCCTACGAGCAGTACTTC. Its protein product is CASRRTSGGSSSSYEQYF.

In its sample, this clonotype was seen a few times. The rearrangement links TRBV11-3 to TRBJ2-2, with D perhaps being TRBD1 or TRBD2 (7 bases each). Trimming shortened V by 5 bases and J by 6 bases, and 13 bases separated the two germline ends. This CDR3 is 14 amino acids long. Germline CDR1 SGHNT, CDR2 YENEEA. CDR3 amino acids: CASSPGGGPGELFF. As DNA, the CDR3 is TGTGCCAGCAGCCCAGGGGGGGGCCCCGGGGAGCTGTTTTTT.

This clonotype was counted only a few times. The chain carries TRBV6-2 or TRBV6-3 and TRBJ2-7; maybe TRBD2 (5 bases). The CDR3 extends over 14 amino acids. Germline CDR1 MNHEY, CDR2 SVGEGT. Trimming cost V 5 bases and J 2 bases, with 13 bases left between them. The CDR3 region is CASSAMTNAYEQYF. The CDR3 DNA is TGTGCCAGCAGTGCAATGACTAACGCCTACGAGCAGTACTTC.

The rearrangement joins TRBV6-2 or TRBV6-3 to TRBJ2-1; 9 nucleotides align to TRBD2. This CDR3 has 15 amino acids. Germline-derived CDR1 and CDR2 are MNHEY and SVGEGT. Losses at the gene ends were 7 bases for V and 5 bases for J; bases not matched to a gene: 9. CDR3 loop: CASTTGTSPNNEQFF. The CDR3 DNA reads TGTGCCAGCACCACCGGGACTAGCCCGAACAATGAGCAGTTCTTC.

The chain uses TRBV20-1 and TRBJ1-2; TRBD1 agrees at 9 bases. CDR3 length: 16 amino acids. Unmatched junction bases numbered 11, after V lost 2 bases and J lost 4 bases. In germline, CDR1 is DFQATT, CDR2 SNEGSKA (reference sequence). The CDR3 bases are TGCAGTGCTAGAAATCTGGACAGGGGAAACCTCTATGGCTACACCTTC. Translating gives CSARNLDRGNLYGYTF.

The CDR3 DNA is TGTGCCAGCAGCTTAGGGGACAGGGAAAATTCACCCCTCCACTTT. Translating it yields CASSLGDRENSPLHF. The chain employs TRBV13 and TRBJ1-6; 8 bases line up with TRBD1. Trimming took 0 bases from V and 7 from J; bases not matched to a gene: 2. CDR1 is PRHDT and CDR2 is FYEKMQ in the germline V gene (reference sequence). CDR3 length: 15 amino acids.

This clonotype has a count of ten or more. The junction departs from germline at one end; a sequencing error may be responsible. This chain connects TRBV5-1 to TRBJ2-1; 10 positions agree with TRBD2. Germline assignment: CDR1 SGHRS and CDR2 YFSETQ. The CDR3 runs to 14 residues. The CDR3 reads CASSLAGPYNEQFF. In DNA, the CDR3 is TGTGCCAGCTCACTAGCGGGACCATACAATGAGCAGTTCTTC.

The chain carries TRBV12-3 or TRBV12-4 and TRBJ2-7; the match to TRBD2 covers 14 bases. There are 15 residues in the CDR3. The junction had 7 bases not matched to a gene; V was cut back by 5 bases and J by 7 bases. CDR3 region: CASSAPGLAGEEQYF. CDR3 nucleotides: TGTGCCAGCAGTGCGCCGGGACTAGCGGGGGAAGAGCAGTACTTC.

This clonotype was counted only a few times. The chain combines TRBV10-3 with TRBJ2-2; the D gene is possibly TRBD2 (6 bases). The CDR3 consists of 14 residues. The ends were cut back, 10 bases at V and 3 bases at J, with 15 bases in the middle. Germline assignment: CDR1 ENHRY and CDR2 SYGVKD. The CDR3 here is CASRREADTGELFF. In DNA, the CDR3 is TGTGCCAGCCGAAGGGAGGCGGACACCGGGGAGCTGTTTTTT.

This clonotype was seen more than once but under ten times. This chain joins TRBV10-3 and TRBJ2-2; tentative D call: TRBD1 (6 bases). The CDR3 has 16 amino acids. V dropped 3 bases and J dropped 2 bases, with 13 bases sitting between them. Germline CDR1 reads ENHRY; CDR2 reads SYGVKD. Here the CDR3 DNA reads TGTGCCATCAGTGACCCGACAGGACACAACACCGGGGAGCTGTTTTTT. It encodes CAISDPTGHNTGELFF.

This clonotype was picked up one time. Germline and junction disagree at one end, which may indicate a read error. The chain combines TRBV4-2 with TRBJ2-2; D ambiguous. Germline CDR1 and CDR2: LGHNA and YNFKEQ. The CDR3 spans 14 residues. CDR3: CAGSQTRDTGELFF. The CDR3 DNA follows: TGTGCCGGCAGCCAAACCCGGGACACCGGGGAGCTGTTTTTT.

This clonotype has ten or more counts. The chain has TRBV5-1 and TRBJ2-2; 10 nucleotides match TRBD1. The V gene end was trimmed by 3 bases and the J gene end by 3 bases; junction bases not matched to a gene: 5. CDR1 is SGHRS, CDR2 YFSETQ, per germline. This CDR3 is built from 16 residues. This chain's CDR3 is CASSSMTGGHTGELFF. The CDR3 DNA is TGCGCCAGCAGCTCGATGACAGGGGGCCACACCGGGGAGCTGTTTTTT.

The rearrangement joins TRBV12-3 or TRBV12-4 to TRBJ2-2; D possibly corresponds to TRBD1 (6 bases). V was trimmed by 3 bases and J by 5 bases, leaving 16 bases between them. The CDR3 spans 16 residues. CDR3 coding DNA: TGTGCCAGCAGTTTTCAGGGACAAGGACGGACCGGGGAGCTGTTTTTT. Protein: CASSFQGQGRTGELFF.

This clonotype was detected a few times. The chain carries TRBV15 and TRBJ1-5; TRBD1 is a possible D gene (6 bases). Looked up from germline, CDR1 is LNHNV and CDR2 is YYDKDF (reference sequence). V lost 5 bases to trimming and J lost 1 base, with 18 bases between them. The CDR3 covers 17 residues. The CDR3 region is CATSRASRGGSNQPQHF. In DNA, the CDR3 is TGTGCCACCAGCCGAGCATCCAGGGGAGGGAGCAATCAGCCCCAGCATTTT.

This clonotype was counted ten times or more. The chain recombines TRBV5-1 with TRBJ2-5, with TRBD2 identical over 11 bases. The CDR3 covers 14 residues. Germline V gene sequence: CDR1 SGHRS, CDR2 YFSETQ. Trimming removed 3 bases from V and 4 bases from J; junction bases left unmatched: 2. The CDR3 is CASSSGLAGETQYF. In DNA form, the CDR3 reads TGCGCCAGCAGCTCCGGACTAGCGGGAGAGACCCAGTACTTC.

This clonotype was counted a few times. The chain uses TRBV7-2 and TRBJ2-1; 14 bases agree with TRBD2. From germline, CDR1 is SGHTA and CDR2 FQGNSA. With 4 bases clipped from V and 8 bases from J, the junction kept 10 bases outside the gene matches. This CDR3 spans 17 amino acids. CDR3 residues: CASSSPGLAGDMDEQFF. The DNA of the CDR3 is TGTGCCAGCAGCTCACCGGGACTAGCGGGGGACATGGATGAGCAGTTCTTC.

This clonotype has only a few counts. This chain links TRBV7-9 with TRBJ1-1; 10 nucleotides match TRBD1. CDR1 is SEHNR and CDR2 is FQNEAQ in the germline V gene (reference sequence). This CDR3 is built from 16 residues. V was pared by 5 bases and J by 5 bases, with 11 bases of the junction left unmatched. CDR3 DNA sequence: TGTGCCAGCAGCCGCGCCGGGGACAGGGGTTGGACTGAAGCTTTCTTT. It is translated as CASSRAGDRGWTEAFF.

Written as DNA, the CDR3 is TGTGCCAGCAGCTTAGCTAGCACGCCAGGGTACGAGCAGTACTTC. It yields the protein CASSLASTPGYEQYF. The rearrangement links TRBV7-2 to TRBJ2-7; the D gene is possibly TRBD1 (5 bases). This CDR3 contains 15 residues. The V end lost 0 bases, the J end lost 4 bases, and 13 bases lay between the germline ends. Germline values: CDR1 SGHTA, CDR2 FQGNSA. Together with reference TRBV7-2 and TRBJ2-7, the CDR3 gives the full variable domain: GAGVSQSPSNKVTEKGKDVELRCDPISGHTALYWYRQSLGQGLEFLIYFQGNSAPDKSGLPSDRFSAERTGGSVSTLTIQRTQQEDSAVYLCASSLASTPGYEQYFGPGTRLTVT.

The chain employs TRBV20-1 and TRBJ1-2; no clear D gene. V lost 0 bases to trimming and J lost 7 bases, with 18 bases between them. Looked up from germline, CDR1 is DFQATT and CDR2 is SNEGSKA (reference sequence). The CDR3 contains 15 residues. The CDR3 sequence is CSARDPVRGGGGYTF. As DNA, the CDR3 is TGCAGTGCTAGAGATCCGGTAAGAGGCGGCGGTGGCTACACCTTC.

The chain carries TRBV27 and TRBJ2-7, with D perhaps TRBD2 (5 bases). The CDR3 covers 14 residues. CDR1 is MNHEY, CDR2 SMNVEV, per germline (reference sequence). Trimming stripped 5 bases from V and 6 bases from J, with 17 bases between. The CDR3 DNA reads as TGTGCCAGCAGTCCATTAGTTCAACGGGGCGAGCAGTACTTC. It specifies CASSPLVQRGEQYF.

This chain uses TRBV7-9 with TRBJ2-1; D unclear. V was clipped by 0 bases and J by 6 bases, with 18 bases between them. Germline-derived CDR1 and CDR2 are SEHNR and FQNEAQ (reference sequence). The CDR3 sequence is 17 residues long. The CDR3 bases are TGTGCCAGCAGCTTAGCGTTCGCCCCGCAGGTCTCCAATGAGCAGTTCTTC. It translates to CASSLAFAPQVSNEQFF.

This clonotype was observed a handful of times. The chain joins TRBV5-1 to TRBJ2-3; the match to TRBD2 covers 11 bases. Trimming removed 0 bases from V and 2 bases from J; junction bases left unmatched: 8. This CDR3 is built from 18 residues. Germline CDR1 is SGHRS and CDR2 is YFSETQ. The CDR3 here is CASSLAELAGAFTDTQYF. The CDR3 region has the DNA TGCGCCAGCAGCTTGGCCGAACTAGCGGGGGCATTCACAGATACGCAGTATTTT.